This T cell receptor (beta chain) was sequenced in a study of blood T cell repertoires in COVID-19 (dated by TCRdb to about 2020). A note on the overall study: Samples from collaborators originated in the United States, Italy and Spain and spanned both the acute and convalescent phases of COVID-19. The prospective study material was composed of cDNA or gDNA derived from T cells, B-cell-depleted T cells, or PBMCs. The dataset comprised deeply sampled blood TCRbeta repertoires from subjects exposed to, actively infected with, or recovered from COVID-19. The repertoires were made available in a free public database intended to serve as a resource for research on the immune response to SARS-CoV-2. Samples came from the ongoing ImmuneRACE study (first 160 participants) plus 1,254 subjects from 6 global collaborators. Sample metadata almost always included a de-identified subject ID, COVID-19 status, age in years and sex. Where available, HLA class I and class II types were obtained from metadata supplied by the sample provider rather than from assay-based typing.

Beyond this particular receptor, the publication reports: How much clinical and demographic metadata was included differed by source and by participant, and the metadata was provided uncurated.

Enrolling through a virtual design, the prospective study's participants ranged in age from roughly 18 to 95 years and lived across around 25 United States geographic areas. Cohort assignment in the prospective study relied on participant-reported clinical history from a screening survey and a study questionnaire. A participant counted as exposed if, within 2 weeks of entering the study, that participant had been in contact with someone who had a PCR-confirmed or clinician-diagnosed COVID-19 case. Mobile phlebotomists in the prospective study collected whole blood, serum and a nasopharyngeal or oropharyngeal swab from every participant. Additional blood draws and questionnaires over an approximately 2-month period could optionally be provided by prospective study participants. Before DNA extraction, blood samples from the prospective study were shipped at room temperature or frozen. TCRbeta CDR3 regions were amplified from genomic DNA by means of the immunoSEQ Assay, a bias-controlled multiplex PCR. On the study's bioinformatics: Within the assay, amplification of reference gene primers was used to estimate how many nucleated cells each sample contained. Sequence reads were collapsed and filtered to measure the absolute abundance of every unique TCRbeta CDR3 rearrangement. Productive Simpson clonality was computed per sample as the square root of Simpson's diversity index over productive rearrangements. The table comes from immuneACCESS by way of TCRdb, which keeps in-frame sequences with V and J called. Part of the clones is missing from these tables; in studies checked, under half for an unresolved V gene and the rest for unknown reasons. V and J calls and clone size follow that table, whereas D and trimming were derived from the DNA. The sample has about 430,000 clones on record, roughly 84% of them singletons. The ten most abundant clones make up about 1.5% of the sample.

Comments on this clone: There is no known antigen for this receptor. No base qualities exist here, and no much larger clone lies one base off it.

V is shortened by 5 bases, J by 8 bases, and the region joining them spans 16 bases. CDR1 and CDR2 are read off the germline V gene (reference sequence) as SGHAT and FQDESV. Reading from cysteine to phenylalanine, the CDR3 counts 14 amino acids. Solely the CDR3 DNA is kept, with 42 bases framed from the first base. This receptor was taken from a woman aged 18-29 years who had been exposed to COVID-19. The specimen sequenced was PBMCs or T cells enriched from blood (not recorded which). The chain links TRBV11-1 with TRBJ2-1; possibly the D gene is TRBD2, per 6 matching bases. For the CDR3, the sequence is CASSRRGGIDEQFF. In nucleotides, the sequence is TGTGCCAGCAGCCGGCGGGGAGGAATAGATGAGCAGTTCTTC.